The 13 T cell receptor beta chains below all came from one sample that was sequenced in a study of cytomegalovirus exposure and HLA in healthy donors (dated 2017 in TCRdb). The protocol used for the library was the immunoSEQ multiplex PCR assay. A mixture of 60 forward primers for TCR Vbeta segments and 13 reverse primers for TCR Jbeta segments was used in the multiplex PCR. The table was pulled from immuneACCESS by TCRdb, which kept in-frame rearrangements only. Such tables lose some clones; where checked, under half of the loss comes from unresolved V genes, and the rest has no known cause. This sample is represented by 100,000 to 150,000 clones; roughly 80% of them were singletons. Roughly 6.3% of the sample is in the top ten clones. The sample taken for sequencing was PBMCs. The receptors were sampled from a woman aged 40 to 49 in good health and CMV-seronegative.

This chain joins TRBV5-1 and TRBJ1-2; TRBD1 is a possible D gene (5 bases). The germline CDR1 and CDR2 sequences are SGHRS and YFSETQ. This CDR3 contains 14 residues. Trimming shortened V by 0 bases and J by 6 bases, and 12 bases separated the two germline ends. DNA of the CDR3: TGCGCCAGCAGCTTGGGCGGGACTTCGGATGGCTACACCTTC. It encodes CASSLGGTSDGYTF.

The rearrangement links TRBV5-4 to TRBJ2-7; 8 bases agree with TRBD2. The CDR3 is 17 amino acids. Per the germline V gene, CDR1 is SGHNT and CDR2 is YYREEE (reference sequence). The V segment lost 4 bases and the J segment 2 bases; nucleotides outside the gene matches: 14. CDR3 nucleotides: TGTGCCAGCAGCCCTTCGAATGCTAGCGGGCGAACCTACGAGCAGTACTTC. It encodes CASSPSNASGRTYEQYF.

Details on this clone: The sample contains more than one DNA sequence encoding this CDR3. CDR3 nucleotide sequence: TGTGCCAGCAGCCAAGAGACAGGGGAGGGCAATCAGCCCCAGCATTTT. It translates to CASSQETGEGNQPQHF. This rearrangement joins TRBV4-2 to TRBJ1-5; 8 nucleotides align to TRBD1. The CDR3 sequence is 16 residues long. Germline V gene lookup returns CDR1 LGHNA and CDR2 YNFKEQ. Trimming removed 0 bases from V and 2 bases from J; junction bases left unmatched: 3.

V and J are TRBV5-1 and TRBJ1-2, with 7 bases identical to TRBD1. The CDR3 totals 17 residues. Per the germline V gene, CDR1 is SGHRS and CDR2 is YFSETQ. V lost 0 bases to trimming and J lost 2 bases; unmatched junction nucleotides: 10. CDR3 bases: TGCGCCAGCAGCTTGGATCATGCGACAGGGAGGAACTATGGCTACACCTTC. The encoded protein is CASSLDHATGRNYGYTF.

The rearrangement joins TRBV2 to TRBJ1-2, with a weak D call TRBD1 (6 bases). CDR1 SNHLY and CDR2 FYNNEI come from the germline V gene. This CDR3 spans 13 amino acids. V lost 6 bases and J 6 bases, leaving 14 bases between the germline ends. In nucleotides, the CDR3 is TGTGCCAGCAGAGTCGGACAGTTTGATGGCTACACCTTC. Translated: CASRVGQFDGYTF.

The J gene is TRBJ2-4, the V gene TRBV27; 7 bases match TRBD2. CDR1 and CDR2 (germline): MNHEY, SMNVEV (reference sequence). The CDR3 spans 19 residues. The trim removed 1 base at V and 6 bases at J, leaving 18 bases unmatched. CDR3 sequence reads: CASSLYSGTPQAPLNIQYF. CDR3 bases: TGTGCCAGCAGTTTATACAGCGGGACTCCTCAGGCCCCTTTAAACATTCAGTACTTC.

This chain links TRBV19 with TRBJ2-7, with D perhaps matching TRBD1 (6 bases). Trimming removed 3 bases at V and 5 bases at J, with 14 bases between. Germline CDR1 reads LNHDA; CDR2 reads SQIVND (reference sequence). The CDR3 length is 14 residues. CDR3 residues: CASSIFTGLNEQYF. In DNA form, the CDR3 reads TGTGCCAGTAGTATCTTCACAGGGCTCAACGAGCAGTACTTC.

The chain's CDR3 is CASRVRGDQRDTQYF. The CDR3 region has the DNA TGTGCCAGTAGGGTGCGGGGAGATCAGCGGGATACGCAGTATTTT. This rearrangement joins TRBV19 to TRBJ2-3; perhaps TRBD2 as D (6 bases). Germline V lookup: CDR1 LNHDA, CDR2 SQIVND (reference sequence). The CDR3 length is 15 residues. V dropped 6 bases and J dropped 6 bases, with 19 bases sitting between them.

This clone was observed a single time. Within the sample, other DNA sequences also encode this same CDR3. The chain is built from TRBV2 and TRBJ2-1; 8 bases fit TRBD2. J gave up 9 bases and V 5 bases, and 6 bases lay outside the gene matches. There are 13 residues in the CDR3. The V gene's germline CDR1 is SNHLY and CDR2 FYNNEI. The CDR3 reads CASSLGLVIEQFF. CDR3 DNA sequence: TGTGCCAGCAGTCTGGGACTAGTTATTGAGCAGTTCTTC.

V and J are TRBV15 and TRBJ1-1, with 7 bases fitting TRBD1. The CDR3 has 16 amino acids. Trimming took 8 bases from V and 3 from J; bases not matched to a gene: 15. The germline V gene encodes CDR1 LNHNV and CDR2 YYDKDF (reference sequence). The CDR3 protein is CATARRGLVRDTEAFF. DNA of the CDR3: TGTGCCACCGCCCGGAGGGGGCTCGTTAGGGACACTGAAGCTTTCTTT.

Concerning this clone itself: Relative to the germline gene, one junction end is altered; a read error may explain this. The rearrangement links TRBV28 to TRBJ1-1; the match to TRBD1 covers 7 bases. The CDR3 is made up of 13 amino acids. CDR1 is MDHEN, CDR2 SYDVKM, per germline. CDR3 nucleotides: TGTGCCAGCAGTTTCGGGACAGCCGTTGAAGTTTTCTTT. Translated: CASSFGTAVEVFF.

With respect to this clone: The junction differs from germline at one of its ends, possibly a read error. The chain has TRBV7-2 and TRBJ1-5, with TRBD1 identical over 7 bases. CDR3 length: 18 amino acids. The V gene's germline CDR1 is SGHTA and CDR2 FQGNSA. CDR3 residues: CAGSSPKGTVNSNQPQHF. For the CDR3, the DNA is TGTGCCGGCAGCTCCCCCAAAGGGACAGTCAATAGCAATCAGCCCCAGCATTTT.

The gene calls are TRBV5-4 and TRBJ1-6; 8 bases agree with TRBD1. CDR3 length equals 15 residues. J gave up 5 bases and V 4 bases, and 5 bases lay outside the gene matches. The germline gives CDR1 SGHNT, CDR2 YYREEE (reference sequence). The CDR3 coding sequence is TGTGCCAGCAGCCCATCGACAGGGGATAATTCACCCCTCCACTTT. Translated: CASSPSTGDNSPLHF.